A single sample is the source of the 22 T cell receptor beta chains below, sequenced in a study of blood T cell repertoires in COVID-19. Profiled with immunoSEQ multiplex PCR; TCRdb holds only in-frame clones, not every one. The sample has 95,000 to 110,000 clones, 91% seen once. Sequenced sample: peripheral blood. These receptors were obtained from a human donor in a cohort sampled during active COVID-19.

This chain links TRBV5-4 with TRBJ2-5; TRBD1 aligns across 8 bases. CDR1 and CDR2 from the germline V gene are SGHNT and YYREEE (reference sequence). The CDR3 loop spans 16 amino acids. V dropped 3 bases and J dropped 4; count of bases not matched to a gene: 11. CDR3 sequence reads: CASSSRQGRVSETQYF. Written as DNA, the CDR3 is TGTGCCAGCAGCTCCCGACAGGGGAGAGTGTCAGAGACCCAGTACTTC.

In DNA, the CDR3 is TGCGCCAGCAGCCTGATCGGTGGGCCTGAGCAGTTCTTC. This codes for CASSLIGGPEQFF. This sequence joins TRBV5-1 and TRBJ2-1; D gene uncertain. This CDR3 comprises 13 residues. Germline loops: CDR1 SGHRS, CDR2 YFSETQ. Trimming pared 4 bases from V and 9 bases from J, leaving 14 bases between.

This clone has only one observation. This rearrangement joins TRBV4-3 to TRBJ1-2; tentatively, D is TRBD1 (5 bases). This CDR3 comprises 14 residues. Germline loops: CDR1 LGHNA, CDR2 YSLEER. Trimming stripped 3 bases from V and 2 bases from J, with 10 bases between. The CDR3, as DNA: TGCGCCAGCAGCCAGTGGGGGGAAAACTATGGCTACACCTTC. The encoded protein is CASSQWGENYGYTF.

The chain has TRBV2 and TRBJ1-5; D is undetermined. This CDR3 spans 12 amino acids. Germline V gene data show CDR1 as SNHLY and CDR2 as FYNNEI. The V and J ends lost 7 bases and 2 bases respectively, with 6 bases between them. DNA of the CDR3: TGTGCCAGCATGAGGGGCAATCAGCCCCAGCATTTT. Amino acids: CASMRGNQPQHF.

The V call is TRBV20-1, the J call TRBJ2-1; a weak D match, TRBD1 (5 bases). The CDR3 is 11 amino acids. Germline assignment: CDR1 DFQATT and CDR2 SNEGSKA (reference sequence). Deletions cut 6 bases from V and 7 bases from J, with 10 bases between. As DNA, the CDR3 is TGCAGTGCAAGGCCAGGGAATGAGCAGTTCTTC. Translated: CSARPGNEQFF.

The chain employs TRBV6-6 and TRBJ2-7, with a possible D match to TRBD2 (6 bases). The CDR3 extends over 14 amino acids. V gave up 9 bases and J gave up 0 bases, with 15 bases separating them. Germline lookup yields CDR1 MNHNY and CDR2 SVGAGI (reference sequence). The CDR3 loop is CARPHRDFSYEQYF. CDR3 in DNA: TGTGCCAGGCCTCACCGGGACTTCTCCTACGAGCAGTACTTC.

The V and J genes are TRBV5-1 and TRBJ2-3, with D uncertain. V lost 2 bases, J lost 0 bases, and 10 bases lay in between. This CDR3 region has 15 residues. Per germline, CDR1 SGHRS and CDR2 YFSETQ. CDR3 nucleotide sequence: TGCGCCAGCAGCTTCGGCGGTCCTAGCACAGATACGCAGTATTTT. This gives the protein CASSFGGPSTDTQYF.

The chain links TRBV18 to TRBJ1-1; 12 nucleotides line up with TRBD1. The CDR3 covers 16 residues. J lost 6 bases, V lost 4 bases, and 9 bases had no gene match. Germline lookup yields CDR1 KGHSH and CDR2 LQKENI. The CDR3 region is CASSRWDRGRLAEAFF. CDR3 nucleotides: TGTGCCAGCTCACGTTGGGACAGGGGGCGGCTAGCTGAAGCTTTCTTT.

The chain employs TRBV5-1 and TRBJ1-2; unclear D gene. V gave up 0 bases and J gave up 4 bases, with 10 bases separating them. The CDR3 covers 14 residues. Germline CDR1 SGHRS, CDR2 YFSETQ. The CDR3 coding sequence is TGCGCCAGCAGCTTGGCCCCCGCGCTCTATGGCTACACCTTC. Protein product: CASSLAPALYGYTF.

This sequence joins TRBV30 and TRBJ2-1; D possibly corresponds to TRBD2 (6 bases). V was shortened by 3 bases and J by 5 bases, with 14 bases between the two germline ends. Looked up from germline, CDR1 is GTSNPN and CDR2 is SVGIG (reference sequence). The CDR3 has 14 amino acids. The CDR3: CAWRGGSFHNEQFF. CDR3 nucleotides: TGTGCCTGGAGAGGAGGGTCGTTTCACAATGAGCAGTTCTTC.

V gene TRBV9 combines with J gene TRBJ2-1; D gene ambiguous. The germline V gene has CDR1 SGDLS and CDR2 YYNGEE. Trimming pared 3 bases from V and 4 bases from J, leaving 20 bases between. This CDR3 is 17 amino acids long. The CDR3 here is CASSGTEIAAGYNEQFF. CDR3 bases: TGTGCCAGCAGCGGAACGGAGATAGCAGCCGGTTACAATGAGCAGTTCTTC.

The chain couples TRBV3-1 (or the pseudogene TRBV3-2) to TRBJ1-1; D not resolved. CDR1 and CDR2 from the germline V gene are LGHDT and YNNKEL (reference sequence). This CDR3 has 16 amino acids. Deletions cut 2 bases from V and 0 bases from J, with 13 bases between. For the CDR3, the DNA is TGTGCCAGCAGCCAAATCTGGTCGGACTTGAACACTGAAGCTTTCTTT. This encodes CASSQIWSDLNTEAFF.

The chain recombines TRBV5-1 with TRBJ2-7, with 10 bases lining up with TRBD2. CDR1 and CDR2 (germline): SGHRS, YFSETQ. CDR3 length equals 14 residues. V trimming: 2 bases; J trimming: 3 bases; junction bases outside the gene matches: 2. CDR3 residues: CASSFSSGSYEQYF. The CDR3 nucleotides are TGCGCCAGCAGCTTTTCTAGCGGGAGCTACGAGCAGTACTTC.

Only a few counts were recorded for this clone. Other DNA sequences in this sample translate to the same CDR3. The V gene is TRBV6-1, the J gene TRBJ2-1; 12 positions match TRBD2. The V segment lost 2 bases and the J segment 4 bases; nucleotides outside the gene matches: 0. Germline V gene data show CDR1 as MNHNS and CDR2 as SASEGT. CDR3 size: 15 residues. The DNA for the CDR3 is TGTGCCAGCAGTGAACTAGCGGGGGGGTACAATGAGCAGTTCTTC. Its translation is CASSELAGGYNEQFF.

This clone was seen a handful of times. The CDR3 region is CASSSGQPGDYEQYF. The CDR3 DNA reads TGCGCCAGCAGCTCGGGCCAACCGGGGGACTACGAGCAGTACTTC. This chain connects TRBV5-1 to TRBJ2-7, with a weak D call TRBD2 (6 bases). The CDR3 runs 15 residues. CDR1 and CDR2 from the germline V gene are SGHRS and YFSETQ. Trimming took 3 bases from V and 3 from J, leaving 16 bases between them.

V usage is TRBV10-1 and J usage is TRBJ1-1; 7 bases map to TRBD1. The V gene's germline CDR1 is WNHNN and CDR2 SYGVQD (reference sequence). There are 16 residues in the CDR3. J was trimmed by 6 bases and V by 1 base; bases with no gene match: 11. CDR3 nucleotides: TGCGCCAGCAGTGAGTTACGACAGGGTTACGGGTCTGAAGCTTTCTTT. It encodes CASSELRQGYGSEAFF.

Here the CDR3 reads CASSPTRLAGVSGEQYF. CDR3 in DNA: TGTGCCAGCAGCCCCACCCGACTAGCGGGAGTGTCAGGCGAGCAGTACTTC. This chain links TRBV3-1 (or the pseudogene TRBV3-2) with TRBJ2-7; 12 positions match TRBD2. The CDR3 sequence is 17 residues long. The V segment lost 4 bases and the J segment 6 bases; nucleotides outside the gene matches: 13. Germline V gene data show CDR1 as LGHDT and CDR2 as YNNKEL (reference sequence).

The chain recombines TRBV3-1 (or the pseudogene TRBV3-2) with TRBJ1-4; D is unresolved. V was pared by 1 base and J by 13 bases, with 7 bases between. CDR3 length: 11 amino acids. Germline CDR1 and CDR2: LGHDT and YNNKEL (reference sequence). The CDR3 here is CASSQVDRLFF. The CDR3 region has the DNA TGTGCCAGCAGCCAAGTCGATAGACTGTTTTTT.

The chain couples TRBV24-1 to TRBJ1-3, with 9 bases identical to TRBD1. Germline assignment: CDR1 KGHDR and CDR2 SFDVKD. The CDR3 consists of 15 residues. The J segment lost 4 bases and the V segment lost 3 bases, leaving 3 bases of the junction unmatched. The CDR3 coding sequence is TGTGCCACCAGTGATACAGGGGGCGCCGGAAACACCATATATTTT. Translating gives CATSDTGGAGNTIYF.

The V call is TRBV28, the J call TRBJ2-7; D is unresolved. CDR3 length: 10 residues. With 5 bases removed from V and 6 bases from J, the gap between germline ends came to 5 bases. Germline assignment: CDR1 MDHEN and CDR2 SYDVKM. CDR3 loop: CASSPGEQYF. The CDR3 DNA reads as TGTGCCAGCAGTCCCGGCGAGCAGTACTTC.

Notes on this clone: Relative to the germline gene, one junction end is altered; a read error may explain this. The chain combines TRBV19 with TRBJ1-5; D is undetermined. The CDR3 covers 14 residues. Germline V lookup: CDR1 LNHDA, CDR2 SQIVND (reference sequence). Here the CDR3 DNA reads TGTGCCAGTGAGTTCGCGGGGAGCAACCAGCCCCAGCATTTT. This sequence encodes CASEFAGSNQPQHF. Combining the CDR3 with reference TRBV19 and TRBJ1-5 gives the whole variable domain DGGITQSPKYLFRKEGQNVTLSCEQNLNHDAMYWYRQDPGQGLRLIYYSQIVNDFQKGDIAEGYSVSREKKESFPLTVTSAQKNPTAFYLCASEFAGSNQPQHFGDGTRLSIL.

The V call is TRBV7-9, the J call TRBJ1-4, with 9 bases fitting TRBD1. V was clipped by 8 bases and J by 0 bases; unmatched bases: 10. The CDR3 runs to 17 residues. CDR1 SEHNR and CDR2 FQNEAQ come from the germline V gene (reference sequence). For the CDR3, the DNA is TGTGCCAGCGCCCTACAGGGGGCCTTTACAACTAATGAAAAACTGTTTTTT. Amino acid sequence: CASALQGAFTTNEKLFF.